One sample yielded the 20 T cell receptor beta chains listed below, sequenced in a study of CD8 T cells in ankylosing spondylitis. One entry per CDR3 protein results from TCRdb running MiXCR on the 5' RACE reads. The sample consists of about 100,000 distinct CDR3 sequences, almost 8.5% of them appearing once. Sequences were obtained from blood, either unsorted or a sorted T cell fraction (not recorded which). The receptors shown here come from a male donor with ankylosing spondylitis or in good health (not recorded which).

This clonotype was observed many times. The J gene is TRBJ1-1, the V gene TRBV29-1; D remains ambiguous. Germline lookup yields CDR1 SQVTM and CDR2 ANQGSEA. This CDR3 has 13 amino acids. Trimming took off 7 bases at V and 10 bases at J, with 22 bases between the two ends. In nucleotides, the CDR3 is TGCAGCGGCATTGCGGTGGGTCTATCAGGAGCTTTCTTT. It encodes CSGIAVGLSGAFF.

This clonotype was seen many times. V gene TRBV12-3 or TRBV12-4 combines with J gene TRBJ1-4; 10 bases line up with TRBD1. Trimming cost V 6 bases and J 8 bases; bases outside gene matches: 9. This CDR3 spans 15 amino acids. The CDR3, as DNA: TGTGCCAGCAGCTCACCGGGACAGGGGAAGGAAAAACTGTTTTTT. Translating gives CASSSPGQGKEKLFF.

The table lists this clonotype with many counts. The rearrangement links TRBV7-9 to TRBJ2-1; D not resolved. The CDR3 runs to 15 residues. CDR1 is SEHNR and CDR2 is FQNEAQ in the germline V gene (reference sequence). Trimming removed 1 base from V and 0 bases from J, with 7 bases in between. This CDR3 is CASSLVSNSYNEQFF. The CDR3 bases are TGTGCCAGCAGCTTAGTCAGTAACTCCTACAATGAGCAGTTCTTC.

V and J are TRBV5-1 and TRBJ2-4; 9 bases map to TRBD1. Germline CDR1 is SGHRS and CDR2 is YFSETQ. Unmatched junction bases numbered 10, after V lost 3 bases and J lost 6 bases. This CDR3 spans 16 amino acids. The CDR3 protein is CASSSTGGQGPNIQYF. The CDR3 coding sequence is TGCGCCAGCAGCTCCACAGGGGGACAGGGCCCAAACATTCAGTACTTC.

This clonotype appeared a few times. The rearrangement joins TRBV6-2 or TRBV6-3 to TRBJ2-1; 12 nucleotides agree with TRBD2. CDR1 and CDR2 from the germline V gene are MNHEY and SVGEGT. V gave up 4 bases and J gave up 7 bases; unmatched junction bases: 20. The CDR3 consists of 20 residues. CDR3 nucleotide sequence: TGTGCCAGCAGTTTCCTACCGCACTTAAGGACTAGCGGGATAGGTAATGAGCAGTTCTTC. Its translation: CASSFLPHLRTSGIGNEQFF.

This clonotype was detected many times. The chain has TRBV29-1 and TRBJ2-1, with 11 bases aligning to TRBD2. This CDR3 is 14 amino acids long. The ends lost 7 bases at V and 6 bases at J; junction bases unmatched: 8. Germline V gene lookup returns CDR1 SQVTM and CDR2 ANQGSEA. The CDR3, as DNA: TGCAGCGCAACCGGACTAGCGGGTCCCAATGAGCAGTTCTTC. Protein product: CSATGLAGPNEQFF.

This clonotype was counted ten times or more. J is TRBJ1-2 and V is TRBV20-1; D not certain. Germline CDR1 is DFQATT and CDR2 is SNEGSKA (reference sequence). With 0 bases removed from V and 7 bases from J, the gap between germline ends came to 9 bases. The CDR3 is 12 residues long. This chain's CDR3 is CSARDYRRGYTF. CDR3 coding DNA: TGCAGTGCTAGAGATTATAGGCGTGGCTACACCTTC.

This clonotype was counted many times. V and J are TRBV7-8 and TRBJ1-3, with a tentative D call TRBD1 (6 bases). Germline CDR1 is SGHVS and CDR2 is FQNEAQ. V gave up 5 bases and J gave up 0 bases, with 14 bases separating them. The CDR3 totals 16 residues. Here the CDR3 DNA reads TGTGCCAGCAGCATCCAAATCAGGGGCTCTGGAAACACCATATATTTT. Protein: CASSIQIRGSGNTIYF.

This clonotype was detected many times. The chain has TRBV5-1 and TRBJ1-2; 11 bases map to TRBD1. There are 15 residues in the CDR3. V was clipped by 1 base and J by 7 bases; unmatched bases: 6. Germline-derived CDR1 and CDR2 are SGHRS and YFSETQ. The CDR3 region has the DNA TGCGCCAGCAGCTTGCAGTCCGGGACAGGGGGTGGCTACACCTTC. This translates into CASSLQSGTGGGYTF.

This clonotype was recorded at least ten times. Given the absence of the conserved phenylalanine or tryptophan at the CDR3 end, a read error is likely. The chain joins TRBV11-2 to TRBJ2-7; possibly TRBD2 for D (6 bases). There are 16 residues in the CDR3. Trimming stripped 5 bases from V and 6 bases from J, with 23 bases between. Germline V gene lookup returns CDR1 SGHAT and CDR2 FQNNGV. DNA for the CDR3: TGTGCCAGCAGCCACGCGGGGTCCCAGCGGCTGTTCGAGCAGTACCTC. Translation gives CASSHAGSQRLFEQYL.

This clonotype was seen at least ten times. This chain connects TRBV9 to TRBJ1-1; perhaps TRBD1 as D (5 bases). The CDR3 length is 15 residues. V shed 0 bases and J shed 5 bases, with 14 bases lying between them. CDR1 is SGDLS and CDR2 is YYNGEE in the germline V gene. CDR3 sequence: CASSVGEGTLTEAFF. CDR3 bases: TGTGCCAGCAGCGTAGGGGAGGGGACCTTGACTGAAGCTTTCTTT.

This clonotype was seen many times. V gene TRBV20-1 combines with J gene TRBJ1-1; tentatively, D is TRBD1 (6 bases). CDR1 is DFQATT, CDR2 SNEGSKA, per germline (reference sequence). The V gene lost 2 bases and the J gene lost 7 bases, with 17 bases spanning the gap. The CDR3 covers 14 residues. The CDR3 DNA sequence: TGCAGTGCTAGACCCCGGGAAGGGACACATGAAGCTTTCTTT. Translation: CSARPREGTHEAFF.

In its sample, this clonotype was seen many times. This rearrangement joins TRBV3-1 to TRBJ2-3, with D perhaps TRBD2 (5 bases). CDR3 size: 14 residues. Per germline, CDR1 LGHDT and CDR2 YNNKEL (reference sequence). Trimming removed 1 base from V and 2 bases from J, with 7 bases in between. The CDR3 bases are TGTGCCAGCAGCCAAGTGGGAGACACAGATACGCAGTATTTT. It encodes CASSQVGDTDTQYF.

This clonotype has a count of ten or more. This chain joins TRBV7-2 and TRBJ2-5, with D maybe TRBD1 (5 bases). Germline assignment: CDR1 SGHTA and CDR2 FQGNSA. The CDR3 loop spans 14 amino acids. V was clipped by 3 bases and J by 5 bases, with 13 bases between them. The CDR3 DNA follows: TGTGCCAGCAGCTTCGAGACAGTTCGGGAGACCCAGTACTTC. It yields the protein CASSFETVRETQYF.

The chain combines TRBV7-2 with TRBJ2-3; D may be TRBD1 (6 bases). The germline CDR1 and CDR2 sequences are SGHTA and FQGNSA. Trimming took 5 bases from V and 6 from J, leaving 18 bases between them. The CDR3 consists of 15 residues. The CDR3 region is CASSQPAGVRDTQYF. The CDR3, as DNA: TGTGCCAGCAGCCAGCCGGCAGGGGTGAGGGATACGCAGTATTTT.

This clonotype has ten or more counts. This chain uses TRBV7-2 with TRBJ2-2, with 9 bases lining up with TRBD1. V was clipped by 5 bases and J by 1 base; unmatched bases: 2. Germline V lookup: CDR1 SGHTA, CDR2 FQGNSA. The CDR3 length is 15 residues. The CDR3 spells CASSRQGVNTGELFF. The CDR3 DNA reads as TGTGCCAGCAGCCGACAGGGGGTGAACACCGGGGAGCTGTTTTTT.

There are many counts of this clonotype. This chain joins TRBV6-2 or TRBV6-3 and TRBJ1-2; D gene ambiguous. The CDR3 is 12 residues long. Germline lookup yields CDR1 MNHEY and CDR2 SVGEGT. The V end lost 5 bases, the J end lost 8 bases, and 12 bases lay between the germline ends. This CDR3 is CASSHELRGYTF. CDR3 nucleotides: TGTGCCAGCAGTCACGAGCTCCGGGGCTACACCTTC.

The sample holds many counts of this clonotype. This chain uses TRBV7-2 with TRBJ2-3; D not resolved. The CDR3 consists of 12 residues. Trimming took off 5 bases at V and 7 bases at J, with 10 bases between the two ends. Germline V gives CDR1 SGHTA, CDR2 FQGNSA. In DNA, the CDR3 is TGTGCCAGCAGCCCTACTTCCTATACGCAGTATTTT. Amino acids: CASSPTSYTQYF.

This clonotype came up many times. CDR3 loop: CSAFLAGNLREQFF. CDR3 nucleotides: TGCAGTGCTTTTCTAGCGGGAAATTTGCGTGAGCAGTTCTTC. The chain recombines TRBV20-1 with TRBJ2-1, with 9 nucleotides matching TRBD2. The germline gives CDR1 DFQATT, CDR2 SNEGSKA (reference sequence). This CDR3 region has 14 residues. V was clipped by 5 bases and J by 9 bases; unmatched bases: 11.

This clonotype has just a few counts. CDR3: CASSLKRGTPIQYF. The CDR3 nucleotides are TGTGCCAGCAGCTTAAAGAGGGGGACTCCCATTCAGTACTTC. The rearrangement uses TRBV11-1 and TRBJ2-4; D may correspond to TRBD1 or TRBD2 (6 bases each). The CDR3 runs 14 residues. Germline CDR1 reads SGHAT; CDR2 reads FQDESV (reference sequence). The germline V and J ends were trimmed by 2 bases and 9 bases, with 14 bases remaining between them. Filled out from reference TRBV11-1 and TRBJ2-4, the complete variable domain reads EAEVAQSPRYKITEKSQAVAFWCDPISGHATLYWYRQILGQGPELLVQFQDESVVDDSQLPKDRFSAERLKGVDSTLKIQPAELGDSAMYLCASSLKRGTPIQYFGAGTRLSVL.